Following are 13 T cell receptor beta chains from one sample sequenced in a study of shared clonotypes between healthy human individuals. Generated by immunoSEQ multiplex PCR, the TCRdb table keeps only in-frame clones and is missing some. The sample has millions of clones; 85% to 95% are singletons. Sequenced sample: naive CD4+ T cells sorted from blood. Specified subset: CD45RA+ positively selected. The receptor source for this set is a young man in good health.

This sequence joins TRBV12-2 and TRBJ2-5; the table's TRBD2 call for D was not verified on the DNA. TRBV12-2 is a listed pseudogene. This CDR3 is built from 14 residues. CDR3 bases: TGTGCAAGTCGGGTGGGACTAGTAGAAGAGACCCAGTACTTC. As protein: CASRVGLVEETQYF.

Details on this clone: Within the sample, other DNA sequences also encode this same CDR3. The CDR3 is CASSLTDSNYGYTF. The DNA of the CDR3 is TGCGCCAGCAGCTTGACAGACTCTAACTATGGCTACACCTTC. The chain employs TRBV5-1 and TRBJ1-2; D is unclear. This CDR3 region has 14 residues. Per germline, CDR1 SGHRS and CDR2 YFSETQ. V shed 1 base and J shed 0 bases, with 7 bases lying between them.

V gene TRBV4-1 combines with J gene TRBJ1-2; D call uncertain. The length of the CDR3 is 15 residues. CDR1 and CDR2 from the germline V gene are MGHRA and YSYEKL. Trimming cost V 2 bases and J 5 bases, with 15 bases left between them. The DNA for the CDR3 is TGCGCCAGCAGCCAAACGGACTTGCTCGGTTATGGCTACACCTTC. Translation: CASSQTDLLGYGYTF.

The genes are TRBV29-1 and TRBJ1-1, with 9 bases fitting TRBD1. The length of the CDR3 is 14 residues. Germline V CDR1 and CDR2: SQVTM, ANQGSEA. J was trimmed by 4 bases and V by 4 bases; bases with no gene match: 7. CDR3 in amino acids: CSVGTGELGTEAFF. Here the CDR3 DNA reads TGCAGCGTTGGGACAGGGGAGTTAGGCACTGAAGCTTTCTTT.

With respect to this clone: Other DNA sequences of this sample code for an identical CDR3. CDR3 protein: CASSYSIDYEQYF. DNA of the CDR3: TGTGCCAGCAGTTACTCGATCGACTACGAGCAGTACTTC. The genes are TRBV6-6 and TRBJ2-7; D ambiguous. V was clipped by 0 bases and J by 3 bases, with 6 bases between them. CDR1 is MNHNY and CDR2 is SVGAGI in the germline V gene (reference sequence). This CDR3 has 13 residues.

This clone appeared a single time. This CDR3 is CASKRDAFQGEQYF. The CDR3 DNA is TGTGCCAGCAAGAGGGACGCGTTCCAAGGCGAGCAGTACTTC. V usage is TRBV6-1 and J usage is TRBJ2-7; either TRBD1 or TRBD2 may supply D (5 bases each). There are 14 residues in the CDR3. The V end was cut by 7 bases, the J end by 6 bases, with 19 bases between. Germline V gene sequence: CDR1 MNHNS, CDR2 SASEGT.

CDR3 sequence: CATSRVGHAQRNEQFF. The CDR3 region has the DNA TGTGCCACCAGCAGGGTCGGGCACGCTCAGAGGAATGAGCAGTTCTTC. The chain combines TRBV15 with TRBJ2-1; D gene ambiguous. Germline loops: CDR1 LNHNV, CDR2 YYDKDF (reference sequence). The CDR3 is 16 amino acids. Trimming stripped 3 bases from V and 7 bases from J, with 19 bases between.

The CDR3 region is CASSLGSIMVQETQYF. CDR3 nucleotide sequence: TGTGCCAGCAGCTTAGGTAGCATCATGGTGCAAGAGACCCAGTACTTC. The chain combines TRBV11-2 with TRBJ2-5; D uncertain. With 1 base removed from V and 2 bases from J, the gap between germline ends came to 14 bases. Germline CDR1 and CDR2: SGHAT and FQNNGV. This CDR3 is 16 amino acids long.

The rearrangement links TRBV25-1 to TRBJ2-5; a possible D gene is TRBD1 (7 bases). This CDR3 region has 15 residues. The germline gives CDR1 MGHDK, CDR2 SYGVNS. Between the trimmed V and J ends, which lost 2 bases and 1 base, there was a span of 11 bases. The CDR3, as DNA: TGTGCCAGCAGTGAAGGGGGGACAGTCCAAGAGACCCAGTACTTC. Translation gives CASSEGGTVQETQYF.

The V gene is TRBV4-1, the J gene TRBJ1-5, with 7 bases fitting TRBD1. CDR1 and CDR2 (germline): MGHRA, YSYEKL. V gave up 3 bases and J gave up 7 bases; unmatched junction bases: 6. The CDR3 consists of 14 residues. The CDR3 reads CASSHQTGEQPQHF. CDR3 nucleotides: TGCGCCAGCAGCCATCAAACAGGGGAACAGCCCCAGCATTTT.

The V and J genes are TRBV28 and TRBJ1-5, with unresolved D. CDR1 is MDHEN and CDR2 is SYDVKM in the germline V gene. The V and J ends lost 6 bases and 0 bases respectively, with 12 bases between them. This CDR3 has 15 residues. CDR3 amino acids: CASRPDGPSNQPQHF. The CDR3, as DNA: TGTGCCAGCAGACCCGACGGACCTAGCAATCAGCCCCAGCATTTT.

Remarks on this clone: Different DNA sequences within this sample yield the same CDR3. The V call is TRBV5-1, the J call TRBJ1-4, with TRBD1 matching over 8 bases. The CDR3 loop spans 14 amino acids. V dropped 4 bases and J dropped 3; count of bases not matched to a gene: 2. The germline V gene encodes CDR1 SGHRS and CDR2 YFSETQ. The CDR3 nucleotides read TGCGCCAGCAGCAGCAGGGGGCCTAATGAAAAACTGTTTTTT. Protein sequence: CASSSRGPNEKLFF.

The V call is TRBV30, the J call TRBJ2-7; TRBD2 is a possible D gene (7 bases). Germline V CDR1 and CDR2: GTSNPN, SVGIG (reference sequence). CDR3 length: 12 amino acids. Trimming left V 4 bases short and J 7 bases short, with 14 bases between. The CDR3: CAWTGGQGEQYF. In DNA, the CDR3 is TGTGCCTGGACCGGGGGGCAGGGAGAGCAGTACTTC. Variable domain in full (rest from reference TRBV30 and TRBJ2-7): SQTIHQWPATLVQPVGSPLSLECTVEGTSNPNLYWYRQAAGRGLQLLFYSVGIGQISSEVPQNLSASRPQDRQFILSSKKLLLSDSGFYLCAWTGGQGEQYFGPGTRLTVT.